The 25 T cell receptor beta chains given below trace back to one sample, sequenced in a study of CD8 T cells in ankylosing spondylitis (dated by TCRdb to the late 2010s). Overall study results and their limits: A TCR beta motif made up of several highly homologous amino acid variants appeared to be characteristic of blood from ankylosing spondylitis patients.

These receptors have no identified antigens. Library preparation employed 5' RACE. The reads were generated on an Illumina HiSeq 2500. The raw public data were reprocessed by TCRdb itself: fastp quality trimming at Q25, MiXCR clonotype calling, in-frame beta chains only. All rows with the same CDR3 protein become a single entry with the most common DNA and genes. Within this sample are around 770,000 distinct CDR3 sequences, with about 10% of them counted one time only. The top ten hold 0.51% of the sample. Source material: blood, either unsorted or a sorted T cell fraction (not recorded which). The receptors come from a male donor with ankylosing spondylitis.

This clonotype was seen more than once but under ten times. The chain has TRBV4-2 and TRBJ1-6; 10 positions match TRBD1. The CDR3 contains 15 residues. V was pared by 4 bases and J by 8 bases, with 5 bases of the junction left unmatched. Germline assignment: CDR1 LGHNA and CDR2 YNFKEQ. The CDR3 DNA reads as TGTGCCAGCAGCCTTGTTGGGACAGGGGATTCACCCCTCCACTTT. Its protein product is CASSLVGTGDSPLHF.

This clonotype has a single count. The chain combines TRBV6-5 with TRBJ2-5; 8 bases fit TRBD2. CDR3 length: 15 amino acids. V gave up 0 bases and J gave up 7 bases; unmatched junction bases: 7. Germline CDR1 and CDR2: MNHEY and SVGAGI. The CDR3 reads CASSYSGLRGGTQYF. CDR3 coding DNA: TGTGCCAGCAGTTACTCGGGACTCCGGGGGGGGACCCAGTACTTC.

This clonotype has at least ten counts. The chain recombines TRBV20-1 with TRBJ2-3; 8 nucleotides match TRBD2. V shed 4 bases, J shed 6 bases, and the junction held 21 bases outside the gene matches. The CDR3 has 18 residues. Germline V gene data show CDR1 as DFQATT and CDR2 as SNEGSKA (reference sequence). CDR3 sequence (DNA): TGCAGTGCTATTGACCCCTCCCCCTCCGCGGGGGGTGGGGATACGCAGTATTTT. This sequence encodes CSAIDPSPSAGGGDTQYF.

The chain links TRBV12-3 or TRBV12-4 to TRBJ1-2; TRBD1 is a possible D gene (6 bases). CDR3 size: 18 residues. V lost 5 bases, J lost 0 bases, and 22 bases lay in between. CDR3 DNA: TGTGCCAGCAGTATCACTTTACGGTGGGACACCGCTAACTATGGCTACACCTTC. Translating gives CASSITLRWDTANYGYTF.

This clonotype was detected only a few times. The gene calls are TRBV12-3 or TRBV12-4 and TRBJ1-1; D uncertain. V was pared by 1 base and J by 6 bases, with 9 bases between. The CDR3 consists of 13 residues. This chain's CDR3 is CASSLGPPPEAFF. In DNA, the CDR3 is TGTGCCAGCAGTTTAGGTCCTCCCCCTGAAGCTTTCTTT.

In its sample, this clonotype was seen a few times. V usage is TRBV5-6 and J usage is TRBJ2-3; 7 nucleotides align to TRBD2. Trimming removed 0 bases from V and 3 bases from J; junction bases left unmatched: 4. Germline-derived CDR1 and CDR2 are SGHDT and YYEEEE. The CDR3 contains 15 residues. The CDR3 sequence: CASSLARTRTDTQYF. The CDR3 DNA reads TGTGCCAGCAGCTTGGCCCGGACTAGAACAGATACGCAGTATTTT.

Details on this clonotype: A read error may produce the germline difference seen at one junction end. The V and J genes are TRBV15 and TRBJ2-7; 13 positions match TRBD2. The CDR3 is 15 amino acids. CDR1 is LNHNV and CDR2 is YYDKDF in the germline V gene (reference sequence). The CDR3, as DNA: TGTGCCACCCGCAGGGGACTAGCGGGGTCCTACGAGCAGTACTTC. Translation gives CATRRGLAGSYEQYF.

Here the CDR3 DNA reads TGTGCCATCAGGCGGTCGGTGAACACAGATACGCAGTATTTT. Translating gives CAIRRSVNTDTQYF. This sequence joins TRBV10-3 and TRBJ2-3; no clear D. The length of the CDR3 is 14 residues. The germline V and J ends were trimmed by 6 bases and 2 bases, with 12 bases remaining between them. From germline, CDR1 is ENHRY and CDR2 SYGVKD.

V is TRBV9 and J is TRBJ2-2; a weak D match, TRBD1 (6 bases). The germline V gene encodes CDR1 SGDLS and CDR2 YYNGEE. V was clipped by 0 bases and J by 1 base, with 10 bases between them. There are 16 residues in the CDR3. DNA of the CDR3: TGTGCCAGCAGCGTAGCGGGCAGGGGGAACACCGGGGAGCTGTTTTTT. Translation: CASSVAGRGNTGELFF.

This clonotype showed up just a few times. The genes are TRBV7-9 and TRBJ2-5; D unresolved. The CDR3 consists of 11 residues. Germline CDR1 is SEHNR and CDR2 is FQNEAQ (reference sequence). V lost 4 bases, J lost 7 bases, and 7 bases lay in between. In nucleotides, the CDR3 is TGTGCCAGCAGCTCCGAATGGACCCAGTACTTC. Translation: CASSSEWTQYF.

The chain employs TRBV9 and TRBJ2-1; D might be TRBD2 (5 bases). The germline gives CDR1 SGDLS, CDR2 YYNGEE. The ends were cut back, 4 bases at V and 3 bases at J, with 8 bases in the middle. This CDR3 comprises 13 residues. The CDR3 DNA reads TGTGCCAGCAGCCGGACTTTCTACAATGAGCAGTTCTTC. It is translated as CASSRTFYNEQFF. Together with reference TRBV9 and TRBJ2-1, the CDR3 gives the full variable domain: DSGVTQTPKHLITATGQRVTLRCSPRSGDLSVYWYQQSLDQGLQFLIQYYNGEERAKGNILERFSAQQFPDLHSELNLSSLELGDSALYFCASSRTFYNEQFFGPGTRLTVL.

The CDR3 region is CSARDGQPYGYTF. The CDR3, as DNA: TGCAGTGCTAGAGATGGCCAGCCGTATGGCTACACCTTC. The gene calls are TRBV20-1 and TRBJ1-2; D unresolved. The CDR3 contains 13 residues. CDR1 is DFQATT, CDR2 SNEGSKA, per germline (reference sequence). Trimming shortened V by 0 bases and J by 5 bases, and 10 bases separated the two germline ends.

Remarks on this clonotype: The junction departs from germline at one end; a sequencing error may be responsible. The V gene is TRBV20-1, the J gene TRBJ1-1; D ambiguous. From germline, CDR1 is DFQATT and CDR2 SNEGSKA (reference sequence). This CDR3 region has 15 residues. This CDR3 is CCARDLRAWDTEAFF. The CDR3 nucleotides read TGCTGTGCTAGAGATCTTAGGGCGTGGGACACTGAAGCTTTCTTT.

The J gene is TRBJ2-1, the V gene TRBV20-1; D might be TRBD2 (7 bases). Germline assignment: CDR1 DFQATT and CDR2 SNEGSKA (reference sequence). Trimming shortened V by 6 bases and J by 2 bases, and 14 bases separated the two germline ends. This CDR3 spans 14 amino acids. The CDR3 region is CSAIRGATYNEQFF. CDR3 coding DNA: TGCAGTGCAATCCGGGGGGCTACCTACAATGAGCAGTTCTTC.

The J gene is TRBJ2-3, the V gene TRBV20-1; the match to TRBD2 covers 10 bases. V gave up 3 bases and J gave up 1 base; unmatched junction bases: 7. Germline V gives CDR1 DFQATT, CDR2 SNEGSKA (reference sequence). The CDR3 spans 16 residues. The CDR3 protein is CSARDDGLAGTDTQYF. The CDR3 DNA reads TGCAGTGCTAGGGACGACGGACTAGCGGGCACAGATACGCAGTATTTT.

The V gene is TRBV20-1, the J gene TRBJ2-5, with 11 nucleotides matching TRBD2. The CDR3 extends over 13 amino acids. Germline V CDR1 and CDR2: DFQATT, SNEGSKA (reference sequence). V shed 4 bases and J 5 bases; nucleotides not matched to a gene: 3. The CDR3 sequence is CSAISGRVETQYF. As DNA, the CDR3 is TGCAGTGCTATTAGCGGGAGGGTGGAGACCCAGTACTTC.

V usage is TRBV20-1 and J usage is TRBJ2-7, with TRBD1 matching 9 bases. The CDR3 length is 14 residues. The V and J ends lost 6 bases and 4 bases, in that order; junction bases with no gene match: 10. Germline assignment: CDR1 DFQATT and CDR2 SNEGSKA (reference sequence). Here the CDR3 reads CSAGTGTGLYEQYF. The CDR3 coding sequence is TGCAGTGCGGGGACCGGGACAGGGCTATACGAGCAGTACTTC.

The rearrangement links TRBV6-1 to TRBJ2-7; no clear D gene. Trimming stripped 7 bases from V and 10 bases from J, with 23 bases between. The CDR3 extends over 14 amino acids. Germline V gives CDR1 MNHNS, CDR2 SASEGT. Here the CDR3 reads CASNEAFGRSKQYF. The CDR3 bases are TGTGCCAGCAACGAAGCGTTCGGCAGGTCCAAACAGTACTTC.

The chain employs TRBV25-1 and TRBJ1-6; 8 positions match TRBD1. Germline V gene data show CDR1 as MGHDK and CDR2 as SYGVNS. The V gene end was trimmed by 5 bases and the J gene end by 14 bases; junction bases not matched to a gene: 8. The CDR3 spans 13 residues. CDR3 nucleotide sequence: TGTGCCAGCAGTCCCCGGACAGGGTGGGCCCTCCACTTT. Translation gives CASSPRTGWALHF. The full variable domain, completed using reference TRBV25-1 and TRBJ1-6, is EADIYQTPRYLVIGTGKKITLECSQTMGHDKMYWYQQDPGMELHLIHYSYGVNSTEKGDLSSESTVSRIRTEHFPLTLESARPSHTSQYLCASSPRTGWALHFGNGTRLTVT.

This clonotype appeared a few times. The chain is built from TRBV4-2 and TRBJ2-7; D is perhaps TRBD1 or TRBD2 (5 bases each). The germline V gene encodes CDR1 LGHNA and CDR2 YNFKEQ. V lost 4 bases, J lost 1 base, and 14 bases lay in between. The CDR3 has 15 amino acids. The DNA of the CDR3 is TGTGCCAGCAGCCGCTCCGGGACGAAGTCCTACGAGCAGTACTTC. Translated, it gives CASSRSGTKSYEQYF.

The CDR3 DNA is TGCAGTGCAATCGCAAACTCCGGGACTAGGAAGTCCAATGAGCAGTTCTTC. Translation: CSAIANSGTRKSNEQFF. This sequence joins TRBV20-1 and TRBJ2-1; 8 positions agree with TRBD2. This CDR3 spans 17 amino acids. The J segment lost 6 bases and the V segment lost 6 bases, leaving 19 bases of the junction unmatched. Germline lookup yields CDR1 DFQATT and CDR2 SNEGSKA (reference sequence).

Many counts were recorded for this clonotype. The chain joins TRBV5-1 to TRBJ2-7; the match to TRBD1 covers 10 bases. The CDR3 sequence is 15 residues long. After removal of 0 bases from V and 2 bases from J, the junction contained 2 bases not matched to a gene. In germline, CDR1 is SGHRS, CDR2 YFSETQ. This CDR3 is CASSLGGTGAYEQYF. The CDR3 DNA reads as TGCGCCAGCAGCTTGGGGGGGACAGGGGCCTACGAGCAGTACTTC.

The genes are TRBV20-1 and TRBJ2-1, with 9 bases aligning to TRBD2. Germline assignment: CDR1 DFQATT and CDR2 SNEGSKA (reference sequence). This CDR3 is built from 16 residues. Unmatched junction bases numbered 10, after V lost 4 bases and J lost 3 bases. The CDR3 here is CSAILGREGNYNEQFF. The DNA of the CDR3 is TGCAGTGCTATCTTGGGGCGGGAGGGGAACTACAATGAGCAGTTCTTC.

In DNA form, the CDR3 reads TGCAGACTAGCGGGGGGGATGTACAATGAGCAGTTCTTC. Translation gives CRLAGGMYNEQFF. The rearrangement uses TRBV20-1 and TRBJ2-1; 13 positions agree with TRBD2. The CDR3 runs to 13 residues. The germline V gene has CDR1 DFQATT and CDR2 SNEGSKA (reference sequence).

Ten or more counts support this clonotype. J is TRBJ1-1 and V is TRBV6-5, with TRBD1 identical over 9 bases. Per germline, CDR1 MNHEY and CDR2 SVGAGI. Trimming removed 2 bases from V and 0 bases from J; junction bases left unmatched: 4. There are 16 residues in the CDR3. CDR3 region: CASSYIRQGVNTEAFF. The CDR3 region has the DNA TGTGCCAGCAGTTACATCCGACAGGGGGTGAACACTGAAGCTTTCTTT.